This TCR beta chain was observed in a study of beta chain features in type 1 diabetes. Study-level results: The question left open here concerned HLA type influencing TCRB rearrangement. Patients with type 1 diabetes showed fewer VDJ junction insertions and more deletions.

The whole isolated RNA underwent reverse transcription, so sequencing captured expressed TCRB transcripts. Using immunoSEQ multiplex PCR, the repertoire was profiled, and TCRdb retains in-frame clones only, with some absent. In the table there are about 260,000 clones, more than 65% of which are singletons. This clone was counted between two and nine times. Its antigen remains unidentified. The sequenced sample was naive CD4+ T cells from blood. The clonotype was recovered from a man younger than 45 in good health.

As DNA, the CDR3 is TGTGCCAGCAGTCGGGCCCCGGGACTAGCAGGAGCTAACATTCAGTACTTC. Translating it yields CASSRAPGLAGANIQYF. This sequence joins TRBV28 and TRBJ2-4; 9 bases agree with TRBD2. This CDR3 spans 17 amino acids. Per germline, CDR1 MDHEN and CDR2 SYDVKM. Germline trimming cut 5 bases from V and 7 bases from J; bases unmatched to any gene: 15.